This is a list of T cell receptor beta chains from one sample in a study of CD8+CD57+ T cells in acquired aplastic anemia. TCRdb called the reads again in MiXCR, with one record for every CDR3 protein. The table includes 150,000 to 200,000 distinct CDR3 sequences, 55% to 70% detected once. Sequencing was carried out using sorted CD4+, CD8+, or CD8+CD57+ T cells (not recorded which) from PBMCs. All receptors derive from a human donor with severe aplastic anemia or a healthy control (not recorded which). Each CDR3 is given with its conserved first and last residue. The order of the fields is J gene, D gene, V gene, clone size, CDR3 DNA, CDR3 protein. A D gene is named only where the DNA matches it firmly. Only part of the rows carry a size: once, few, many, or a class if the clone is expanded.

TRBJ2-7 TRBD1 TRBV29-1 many TGCAGCGTTGAAGGGGGGACAGGGGTCTCCTACGAGCAGTACTTC CSVEGGTGVSYEQYF
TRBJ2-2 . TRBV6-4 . TGTGCCAGCAGTGACAATTTGGACACCGGGGAGCTGTTTTTT CASSDNLDTGELFF
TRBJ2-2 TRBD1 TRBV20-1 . TGCAGTGCACCTACCACAGGGGGCCACGGGGAGCTGTTTTTT CSAPTTGGHGELFF
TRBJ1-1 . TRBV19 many TGTGCCAGTAGTAGCGGGGGGTACACTGAAGCTTTCTTT CASSSGGYTEAFF
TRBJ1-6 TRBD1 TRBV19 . TGTGCCAGTACATACCGGACAGGGGGGAATTCACCCCTCCACTTT CASTYRTGGNSPLHF
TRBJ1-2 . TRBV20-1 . TGCAGTGCTTCACGACAGGCGCCCCTCGATGGCTACACCTTC CSASRQAPLDGYTF
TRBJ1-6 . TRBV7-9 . TGTGCCAGCAGCCGCGGGACTTATAATTCACCCCTCCACTTT CASSRGTYNSPLHF
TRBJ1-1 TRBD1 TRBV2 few TGTGCCAGCAGTGAGGGGGACAGGGATTATACTGAAGCTTTCTTT CASSEGDRDYTEAFF
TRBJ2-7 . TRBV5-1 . TGCGCCAGCAGCTTGGTCTTATTCCGCGAGCAGTACTTC CASSLVLFREQYF
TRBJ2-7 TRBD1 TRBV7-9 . TGTGCCAGCAGCAAATGGGACAGACCCGAGCAGTACTTC CASSKWDRPEQYF
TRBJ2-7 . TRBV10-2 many TGCGCCAGCGGAGCCCCTTCCCCGGGGGGCGCTGACTTCTACGAGCAGTACTTC CASGAPSPGGADFYEQYF
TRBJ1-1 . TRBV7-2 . TGTGCCAGCAGCTTAAAGACACCTCTAATGGTAGCTTTCTTT CASSLKTPLMVAFF
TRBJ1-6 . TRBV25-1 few TGTGCCAGCAGTGCGTCAGGGATAAATTCACCCCTCCACTTT CASSASGINSPLHF
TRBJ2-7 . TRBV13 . TGTGCCAGCAGCCTCAGGCAGTACGAGCAGTACTTC CASSLRQYEQYF
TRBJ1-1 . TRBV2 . TGTGCCAGCATTAAGGGGAACACTGAAGCTTTCTTT CASIKGNTEAFF
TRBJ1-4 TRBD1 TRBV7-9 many TGTGCCAGCAGCCGCGGGACAGTGGCAACTAATGAAAAACTGTTTTTT CASSRGTVATNEKLFF
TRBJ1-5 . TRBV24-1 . TGTGCCACCAGTGATTCAGAAACGGGGAATCTTAGCAATCAGCCCCAGCATTTT CATSDSETGNLSNQPQHF
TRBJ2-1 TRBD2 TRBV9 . TGTGCCAGCAGCCTTGGACTAGCGGGAGTCCATGAGCAGTTCTTC CASSLGLAGVHEQFF